This T cell receptor beta chain emerged from a study of control samples from healthy donors and cancer patients. This CDR3 comprises 11 residues. V was pared by 2 bases and J by 3 bases, with 4 bases between. CDR1 is DFQATT, CDR2 SNEGSKA, per germline (reference sequence). Using immunoSEQ multiplex PCR, the repertoire was profiled, and TCRdb retains in-frame clones only, with some absent. The table lists about 120,000 clones, approximately 92% of them singletons. The chain carries TRBV20-1 and TRBJ1-2; D uncertain. The TCR comes from an elderly man with head and neck cancer. The sample was PBMCs. The CDR3 protein is CSARKDYGYTF. The DNA of the CDR3 is TGCAGTGCTAGAAAGGACTATGGCTACACCTTC.